This T cell receptor beta chain was sequenced for a study of T cells in Graves' hyperthyroidism and ophthalmopathy. Researchers amplified the TCR beta CDR3 regions from RNA transcripts. The HTBI set primed first-round TCR CDR3 RT-PCR. TCRdb processed the multiplex PCR reads anew with MiXCR; each CDR3 protein has one entry. The sample gives 660,000 or so distinct CDR3 sequences, more than 20% of which show up once; about 35% is in the top ten. This CDR3 is built from 16 residues. The V gene's germline CDR1 is SEHNR and CDR2 FQNEAQ (reference sequence). With 5 bases removed from V and 5 bases from J, the gap between germline ends came to 22 bases.

Sequenced material: blood. The chain has TRBV7-9 and TRBJ2-7; D is possibly TRBD1 or TRBD2 (6 bases each). The TCR was taken from a man aged 25-45 years with Graves' ophthalmopathy. CDR3: CASSPVGGLGAHEQYF. The CDR3 DNA sequence: TGTGCCAGCAGCCCCGTGGGGGGTCTGGGGGCCCACGAGCAGTACTTC.